The 6 T cell receptor beta chains given below trace back to one sample, sequenced in a study of T cell responses to AZD1222 COVID-19 vaccine. Sequencing was performed with immunoSEQ multiplex PCR; in TCRdb, only in-frame clones are kept and a portion is missing. The sample includes around 160,000 clones, just over 90% of them seen just once. Specimen: peripheral blood, collected 28 days after the second AZD1222 dose. All receptors derive from an adult who received the AZD1222 COVID-19 vaccine.

V gene TRBV5-4 combines with J gene TRBJ2-7, with TRBD2 matching 7 bases. The J segment lost 6 bases and the V segment lost 2 bases, leaving 11 bases of the junction unmatched. Germline V lookup: CDR1 SGHNT, CDR2 YYREEE (reference sequence). This CDR3 contains 15 residues. The CDR3 DNA is TGTGCCAGCAGCTTCGGGGGGAATACTCCTGGCGAGCAGTACTTC. It is translated as CASSFGGNTPGEQYF.

Comments on this clone: The junction shows a germline mismatch at one end, possibly a read error. The rearrangement links TRBV11-1 to TRBJ2-7; D gene unclear. The CDR3 extends over 12 amino acids. Germline lookup yields CDR1 SGHAT and CDR2 FQDESV (reference sequence). In DNA, the CDR3 is TGTGCCAGCAGTTCCAACTCCAACGAGCAGTACTTC. This translates into CASSSNSNEQYF.

The chain combines TRBV6-5 with TRBJ1-4; 8 nucleotides align to TRBD1. Germline-derived CDR1 and CDR2 are MNHEY and SVGAGI. Trimming at V came to 2 bases and at J to 3 bases, leaving 2 bases not matched to a gene. The CDR3 loop spans 15 amino acids. CDR3 amino acids: CASSYQGAANEKLFF. Written as DNA, the CDR3 is TGTGCCAGCAGTTACCAGGGGGCAGCTAATGAAAAACTGTTTTTT.

The rearrangement links TRBV5-1 to TRBJ1-2; TRBD1 is a possible D gene (5 bases). The CDR3 has 14 amino acids. Trimming took off 2 bases at V and 5 bases at J, with 13 bases between the two ends. Germline V gives CDR1 SGHRS, CDR2 YFSETQ. This CDR3 reads CASSFEGPLYGYTF. For the CDR3, the DNA is TGCGCCAGCAGCTTTGAGGGGCCTTTGTATGGCTACACCTTC.

This sequence joins TRBV9 and TRBJ1-1; D not resolved. From germline, CDR1 is SGDLS and CDR2 YYNGEE. Trimming cost V 4 bases and J 7 bases, with 17 bases left between them. The CDR3 extends over 14 amino acids. CDR3 amino acids: CASSPSVHQGEAFF. The DNA of the CDR3 is TGTGCCAGCAGCCCCAGTGTCCACCAAGGTGAAGCTTTCTTT. Variable domain in full (rest from reference TRBV9 and TRBJ1-1): DSGVTQTPKHLITATGQRVTLRCSPRSGDLSVYWYQQSLDQGLQFLIQYYNGEERAKGNILERFSAQQFPDLHSELNLSSLELGDSALYFCASSPSVHQGEAFFGQGTRLTVV.

This clone appeared once. The chain combines TRBV10-3 with TRBJ1-5; tentatively, D is TRBD1 (5 bases). V was trimmed by 3 bases and J by 7 bases, leaving 16 bases between them. CDR1 is ENHRY, CDR2 SYGVKD, per germline. The CDR3 covers 15 residues. For the CDR3, the DNA is TGTGCCATCAGTGAATCCCAGGGAGGGATACAGCCCCAGCATTTT. Its translation is CAISESQGGIQPQHF.